This T cell receptor beta chain was obtained from a study of response to subunit inactivated influenza vaccine. Study outcomes and limitations: The authors offered the suggestion that each seasonal influenza vaccination recruits few new T cells.

In the case of this clonotype: No antigen is known for it.

V shed 4 bases and J 2 bases; nucleotides not matched to a gene: 5. The CDR3 totals 15 residues. TCRdb reprocessed the RT-PCR reads via MiXCR and lists one record per CDR3 protein. The sample gives approximately 530,000 distinct CDR3 sequences, 7.2% of which show up once; around 13% is in the top ten. The sequence derives from a man aged 50 to 75 who received an inactivated influenza vaccine. The sequencing used PBMCs from blood, collected approximately 25 months after vaccination. The chain joins TRBV12-3 or TRBV12-4 to TRBJ2-3; 8 nucleotides line up with TRBD2. The CDR3 is CASSYTSGNTDTQYF. CDR3 nucleotides: TGTGCCAGCAGTTACACTAGCGGAAACACAGATACGCAGTATTTT.